One and the same sample provided the 29 T cell receptor beta chains below, sequenced in a study of CD8 T cells in ankylosing spondylitis. Findings and limits, study-wide: A TCR beta motif made of roughly eight highly homologous variants seemed typical of ankylosing spondylitis blood.

TCRdb reprocessed the 5' RACE reads via MiXCR and lists one record per CDR3 protein. The sample records 220,000 or so distinct CDR3 sequences, around 20% being singletons. What these receptors recognize is not known. Sequencing used blood, either unsorted or a sorted T cell fraction (not recorded which). The receptors derive from a male donor with ankylosing spondylitis.

There are a few counts of this clonotype. J is TRBJ2-2 and V is TRBV12-3 or TRBV12-4; the match to TRBD2 covers 8 bases. V shed 6 bases and J 4 bases; nucleotides not matched to a gene: 10. CDR3 length equals 16 residues. CDR3 loop: CASSPGLALITGELFF. CDR3 in DNA: TGTGCCAGCAGCCCCGGACTAGCTTTAATCACCGGGGAGCTGTTTTTT.

J is TRBJ2-1 and V is TRBV11-2, with a possible D match to TRBD2 (5 bases). Germline loops: CDR1 SGHAT, CDR2 FQNNGV. CDR3 size: 15 residues. V lost 5 bases and J 6 bases, leaving 17 bases between the germline ends. CDR3 sequence (DNA): TGTGCCAGCAGCCCCGGGGAGCGGCGGACCAATGAGCAGTTCTTC. Protein sequence: CASSPGERRTNEQFF.

The chain carries TRBV6-1 and TRBJ2-1, with 10 positions matching TRBD1. The V gene end was trimmed by 3 bases and the J gene end by 2 bases; junction bases not matched to a gene: 4. CDR3 length: 16 residues. Germline V gene lookup returns CDR1 MNHNS and CDR2 SASEGT. The CDR3 DNA reads TGTGCCAGCAGTGAGCCAGGACAGGGGGCCTACAATGAGCAGTTCTTC. Encoded protein: CASSEPGQGAYNEQFF.

This clonotype was recorded a few times. V usage is TRBV27 and J usage is TRBJ1-4, with TRBD1 matching 7 bases. The CDR3 is 14 residues long. Germline V gene data show CDR1 as MNHEY and CDR2 as SMNVEV (reference sequence). Trimming took 5 bases from V and 8 from J; bases not matched to a gene: 8. CDR3: CASSPGDSREKLFF. CDR3 nucleotides: TGTGCCAGCAGTCCCGGGGACAGTCGGGAAAAACTGTTTTTT.

This clonotype was counted at least ten times. V usage is TRBV20-1 and J usage is TRBJ2-3; TRBD2 matches at 8 bases. The CDR3 runs 13 residues. Germline V CDR1 and CDR2: DFQATT, SNEGSKA (reference sequence). The CDR3 sequence: CSRERERADTQYF. In nucleotides, the CDR3 is TGCTCCCGAGAGCGGGAGAGGGCAGATACGCAGTATTTT.

V is TRBV2 and J is TRBJ2-7; TRBD2 matches 10 bases. The V gene end was trimmed by 1 base and the J gene end by 2 bases; junction bases not matched to a gene: 8. Germline V CDR1 and CDR2: SNHLY, FYNNEI. The CDR3 contains 17 residues. The chain's CDR3 is CASSEGPRTSGTYEQYF. The CDR3 DNA sequence: TGTGCCAGCAGTGAAGGGCCCCGGACTAGCGGAACCTACGAGCAGTACTTC.

This clonotype was picked up one time. This rearrangement joins TRBV11-2 to TRBJ2-5, with D perhaps TRBD1 (5 bases). Trimming pared 5 bases from V and 6 bases from J, leaving 19 bases between. CDR1 is SGHAT and CDR2 is FQNNGV in the germline V gene. This CDR3 is 15 amino acids long. The CDR3 reads CASSQTSGALKTQYF. The DNA for the CDR3 is TGTGCCAGCAGCCAGACGTCTGGGGCTTTAAAGACCCAGTACTTC.

A few counts support this clonotype. The rearrangement joins TRBV12-3 or TRBV12-4 to TRBJ1-1, with TRBD1 matching 7 bases. This CDR3 has 18 amino acids. J gave up 3 bases and V 2 bases, and 15 bases lay outside the gene matches. The CDR3 DNA reads as TGTGCCAGCAGTTTATCTTACCGGACAGGCTATCCGGACACTGAAGCTTTCTTT. Its protein product is CASSLSYRTGYPDTEAFF.

The CDR3 spells CASSQGGRPHEQYF. As DNA, the CDR3 is TGCGCCAGCAGCCAAGGCGGGAGGCCCCACGAGCAGTACTTC. The chain joins TRBV4-1 to TRBJ2-7, with 8 positions matching TRBD2. This CDR3 region has 14 residues. V shed 1 base, J shed 5 bases, and the junction held 4 bases outside the gene matches. CDR1 is MGHRA, CDR2 YSYEKL, per germline.

This clonotype was detected a few times. J is TRBJ1-4 and V is TRBV7-9, with unresolved D. In germline, CDR1 is SEHNR, CDR2 FQNEAQ (reference sequence). The length of the CDR3 is 13 residues. Trimming shortened V by 2 bases and J by 5 bases, and 6 bases separated the two germline ends. The CDR3 DNA sequence: TGTGCCAGCAGCTTACTTGAGAATGAAAAACTGTTTTTT. Residues: CASSLLENEKLFF.

This chain connects TRBV4-3 to TRBJ1-1, with no clear D. The CDR3 length is 14 residues. CDR1 LGHNA and CDR2 YSLEER come from the germline V gene. V gave up 0 bases and J gave up 8 bases, with 13 bases separating them. CDR3 coding DNA: TGCGCCAGCAGCCAAGACCCAATGGTCGGGGAAGCTTTCTTT. Translated, it gives CASSQDPMVGEAFF.

This clonotype was detected only a few times. The rearrangement uses TRBV29-1 and TRBJ2-1; TRBD1 aligns across 9 bases. V trimming: 3 bases; J trimming: 6 bases; junction bases outside the gene matches: 6. CDR1 and CDR2 (germline): SQVTM, ANQGSEA. The CDR3 is 14 amino acids. In DNA, the CDR3 is TGCAGCGTTGATCCGGGACAGGGAACCAATGAGCAGTTCTTC. The encoded protein is CSVDPGQGTNEQFF.

This clonotype occurred a few times. The rearrangement links TRBV27 to TRBJ1-4, with 7 bases matching TRBD1. The CDR3 loop spans 16 amino acids. J was trimmed by 4 bases and V by 8 bases; bases with no gene match: 13. The V gene's germline CDR1 is MNHEY and CDR2 SMNVEV (reference sequence). CDR3 region: CASRSIGTAINEKLFF. The CDR3, as DNA: TGTGCCAGCCGATCCATCGGGACAGCCATTAATGAAAAACTGTTTTTT. The whole variable domain, remainder taken from reference TRBV27 and TRBJ1-4, is EAQVTQNPRYLITVTGKKLTVTCSQNMNHEYMSWYRQDPGLGLRQIYYSMNVEVTDKGDVPEGYKVSRKEKRNFPLILESPSPNQTSLYFCASRSIGTAINEKLFFGSGTQLSVL.

This clonotype was recorded once. This rearrangement joins TRBV19 to TRBJ2-4; no definite D call. Trimming stripped 5 bases from V and 7 bases from J, with 6 bases between. The CDR3 runs 11 residues. From germline, CDR1 is LNHDA and CDR2 SQIVND (reference sequence). This chain's CDR3 is CASSPPNIQYF. The CDR3 nucleotides read TGTGCCAGTAGTCCTCCCAACATTCAGTACTTC.

This clonotype was found many times. This chain's CDR3 is CASSLSRLDRVRETQYF. In DNA form, the CDR3 reads TGTGCCAGCAGTTTATCCCGGCTAGACAGGGTCCGGGAGACCCAGTACTTC. This chain connects TRBV12-3 or TRBV12-4 to TRBJ2-5; 7 positions match TRBD1. Losses at the gene ends were 2 bases for V and 5 bases for J; bases not matched to a gene: 14. This CDR3 is built from 17 residues.

This clonotype has only a few counts. The rearrangement joins TRBV27 to TRBJ2-2; the D gene is possibly TRBD1 (6 bases). From germline, CDR1 is MNHEY and CDR2 SMNVEV (reference sequence). V lost 6 bases and J 2 bases, leaving 16 bases between the germline ends. The CDR3 is made up of 16 amino acids. CDR3 in DNA: TGTGCCAGCAGGCTTCTGACAGGTCGAAACACCGGGGAGCTGTTTTTT. It encodes CASRLLTGRNTGELFF.

The sample holds a few counts of this clonotype. V usage is TRBV9 and J usage is TRBJ2-7; no firm D call. The V end lost 4 bases, the J end lost 2 bases, and 13 bases lay between the germline ends. This CDR3 region has 14 residues. Germline V gene lookup returns CDR1 SGDLS and CDR2 YYNGEE. The CDR3 protein is CASSPTWATYEQYF. The CDR3 coding sequence is TGTGCCAGCAGCCCGACTTGGGCCACCTACGAGCAGTACTTC.

This clonotype was observed a handful of times. This chain connects TRBV7-9 to TRBJ2-1, with 7 positions matching TRBD2. From germline, CDR1 is SEHNR and CDR2 FQNEAQ (reference sequence). This CDR3 has 10 amino acids. Trimming cost V 11 bases and J 5 bases; bases outside gene matches: 0. The CDR3 DNA follows: TGTGCCGGGGGGGACAATGAGCAGTTCTTC. It translates to CAGGDNEQFF.

Remarks on this clonotype: At one end the junction does not follow the germline gene, possibly because of a read error. The chain is built from TRBV12-3 or TRBV12-4 and TRBJ2-6, with 7 bases that match TRBD2. CDR3 size: 18 residues. For the CDR3, the DNA is TGTGCCCGCAGCCGGCACAGCGGGGCATTCTATGGGGCCAACGTCCTGACTTTC. Translating gives CARSRHSGAFYGANVLTF.

This chain joins TRBV7-9 and TRBJ1-2, with TRBD1 as a possible D gene (6 bases). CDR1 SEHNR and CDR2 FQNEAQ come from the germline V gene (reference sequence). Trimming took off 2 bases at V and 2 bases at J, with 12 bases between the two ends. The CDR3 runs 15 residues. CDR3 loop: CASSLLTGRNYGYTF. The DNA for the CDR3 is TGTGCCAGCAGCTTATTAACAGGGAGAAACTATGGCTACACCTTC.

The genes are TRBV6-6 and TRBJ1-5; D may be TRBD1 (5 bases). Looked up from germline, CDR1 is MNHNY and CDR2 is SVGAGI (reference sequence). V gave up 0 bases and J gave up 0 bases, with 12 bases separating them. The CDR3 is made up of 17 amino acids. In nucleotides, the CDR3 is TGTGCCAGCAGTTACTCTGGGGGTAGATATAGCAATCAGCCCCAGCATTTT. Translation: CASSYSGGRYSNQPQHF.

This clonotype was picked up a small number of times. J is TRBJ1-5 and V is TRBV4-1, with D unresolved. V lost 0 bases to trimming and J lost 2 bases, with 14 bases between them. The CDR3 extends over 17 amino acids. Germline CDR1 MGHRA, CDR2 YSYEKL. CDR3: CASSQDGGRGGNQPQHF. In nucleotides, the CDR3 is TGCGCCAGCAGCCAAGATGGCGGTCGGGGTGGCAATCAGCCCCAGCATTTT.

The chain couples TRBV20-1 to TRBJ2-2, with D tentatively TRBD2 (5 bases). CDR1 and CDR2 from the germline V gene are DFQATT and SNEGSKA (reference sequence). This CDR3 spans 13 amino acids. Trimming shortened V by 3 bases and J by 2 bases, and 7 bases separated the two germline ends. CDR3 bases: TGCAGTGCTAGGGACTTTAACACCGGGGAGCTGTTTTTT. Its protein product is CSARDFNTGELFF.

CDR3 sequence: CASSFGVYGELFF. The CDR3 nucleotides are TGTGCCAGCAGCTTTGGGGTTTACGGGGAGCTGTTTTTT. The chain employs TRBV7-3 and TRBJ2-2; D is ambiguous. The CDR3 totals 13 residues. The ends were cut back, 3 bases at V and 7 bases at J, with 9 bases in the middle. Germline CDR1 and CDR2: SGHTA and FQGTGA.

This clonotype was counted between two and nine times. The genes are TRBV12-3 or TRBV12-4 and TRBJ2-1; 9 bases line up with TRBD2. The ends lost 8 bases at V and 5 bases at J; junction bases unmatched: 4. The CDR3 consists of 13 residues. This CDR3 reads CASWASGNNEQFF. The CDR3 region has the DNA TGTGCCAGCTGGGCTAGCGGGAACAATGAGCAGTTCTTC.

This clonotype appeared once. The chain carries TRBV7-9 and TRBJ2-1; D tentatively fits TRBD1 or TRBD2 (5 bases each). This CDR3 comprises 15 residues. V lost 1 base and J lost 3, with 10 bases in between. The germline V gene encodes CDR1 SEHNR and CDR2 FQNEAQ (reference sequence). The CDR3 nucleotides are TGTGCCAGCAGCTTAGGGGGACCGTACTACAATGAGCAGTTCTTC. Encoded protein: CASSLGGPYYNEQFF.

This clonotype occurred a few times. The chain combines TRBV29-1 with TRBJ2-7; the match to TRBD1 covers 9 bases. J gave up 4 bases and V 0 bases, and 4 bases lay outside the gene matches. The CDR3 is 14 residues long. The germline gives CDR1 SQVTM, CDR2 ANQGSEA. The CDR3 coding sequence is TGCAGCGTTGAAGACGGGACAGGGCGATACGAGCAGTACTTC. As protein: CSVEDGTGRYEQYF.

The rearrangement links TRBV6-5 to TRBJ1-2; weak D call: TRBD1 (5 bases). This CDR3 is built from 17 residues. Germline CDR1 MNHEY, CDR2 SVGAGI. Between the trimmed V and J ends, which lost 2 bases and 11 bases, there was a span of 27 bases. CDR3 nucleotide sequence: TGTGCCAGCAGTTACGCCCCCGCACCGGGACCAACATGGGGGTACACCTTC. This translates into CASSYAPAPGPTWGYTF.

The chain employs TRBV11-2 and TRBJ2-2, with D possibly matching TRBD2 (5 bases). CDR3 size: 16 residues. Per germline, CDR1 SGHAT and CDR2 FQNNGV. Between the trimmed V and J ends, which lost 1 base and 5 bases, there was a span of 14 bases. The CDR3 reads CASSLGYETGTGELFF. The CDR3 DNA is TGTGCCAGCAGCTTAGGCTACGAAACGGGGACCGGGGAGCTGTTTTTT.